The 15 T cell receptor beta chains below come from one sample, sequenced in a study of OX40 agonist ivuxolimab in advanced cancers. Data came from immunoSEQ multiplex PCR; TCRdb stores just in-frame clones and leaves some out. The table includes about 73,000 clones, 92% detected once. The specimen comprised CD4+ or CD8+ T cells sorted from blood, sampled in a trial of the OX40 agonist ivuxolimab. The receptors were gathered from an adult with an advanced solid tumor such as melanoma, head and neck, liver or kidney cancer.

V usage is TRBV6-5 and J usage is TRBJ1-2, with a weak D call TRBD1 (5 bases). CDR3 length equals 13 residues. V lost 2 bases, J lost 6 bases, and 10 bases lay in between. Germline assignment: CDR1 MNHEY and CDR2 SVGAGI. The CDR3 DNA follows: TGTGCCAGCAGTTACACACAGGAGAATGGCTACACCTTC. Its translation: CASSYTQENGYTF.

The chain joins TRBV29-1 to TRBJ1-2, with TRBD1 as a possible D gene (5 bases). Germline V gives CDR1 SQVTM, CDR2 ANQGSEA. V was clipped by 5 bases and J by 3 bases, with 22 bases between them. There are 16 residues in the CDR3. The CDR3 region is CSVPPQSPPGDYGYTF. CDR3 DNA: TGCAGCGTTCCTCCTCAATCACCGCCGGGGGACTATGGCTACACCTTC.

V usage is TRBV6-4 and J usage is TRBJ2-1; 7 bases align to TRBD1. V lost 6 bases to trimming and J lost 0 bases; unmatched junction nucleotides: 5. Germline V CDR1 and CDR2: MRHNA, SNTAGT. The CDR3 spans 15 residues. The DNA for the CDR3 is TGTGCCAGCAGACGCCGGGACAGCTCCTACAATGAGCAGTTCTTC. As protein: CASRRRDSSYNEQFF.

J is TRBJ1-3 and V is TRBV7-7; D not certain. Germline-derived CDR1 and CDR2 are SSHAT and FNYEAQ (reference sequence). Trimming stripped 7 bases from V and 3 bases from J, with 16 bases between. The CDR3 totals 15 residues. The chain's CDR3 is CASKERRALGNTIYF. Here the CDR3 DNA reads TGTGCCAGCAAGGAGCGGAGGGCACTTGGAAACACCATATATTTT.

The gene calls are TRBV6-6 and TRBJ1-4; D gene ambiguous. V lost 6 bases and J lost 8, with 7 bases in between. The length of the CDR3 is 11 residues. Germline V gives CDR1 MNHNY, CDR2 SVGAGI (reference sequence). CDR3 in DNA: TGTGCCAGCAGCCCCGCCGAAAAACTGTTTTTT. This gives the protein CASSPAEKLFF.

This clone has a single count. This sequence joins TRBV11-3 and TRBJ2-2, with 8 bases lining up with TRBD1. J lost 6 bases, V lost 5 bases, and 8 bases had no gene match. This CDR3 region has 15 residues. Germline-derived CDR1 and CDR2 are SGHNT and YENEEA. CDR3 coding DNA: TGTGCCAGCAGCCCCTACAGGGGGGCTGCCGGGGAGCTGTTTTTT. Protein product: CASSPYRGAAGELFF.

CDR3 sequence: CASGLVPGGIRTGELFF. Written as DNA, the CDR3 is TGTGCTAGTGGTTTGGTCCCAGGGGGAATAAGGACCGGGGAGCTGTTTTTT. V usage is TRBV12-5 and J usage is TRBJ2-2, with 7 nucleotides matching TRBD1. V lost 0 bases to trimming and J lost 5 bases; unmatched junction nucleotides: 9. The germline CDR1 and CDR2 sequences are LGHNT and FRNRAP. CDR3 length equals 17 residues. Together with reference TRBV12-5 and TRBJ2-2, the CDR3 gives the full variable domain: DARVTQTPRHKVTEMGQEVTMRCQPILGHNTVFWYRQTMMQGLELLAYFRNRAPLDDSGMPKDRFSAEMPDATLATLKIQPSEPRDSAVYFCASGLVPGGIRTGELFFGEGSRLTVL.

V and J are TRBV7-6 and TRBJ1-1; D gene uncertain. CDR3 length equals 12 residues. The germline CDR1 and CDR2 sequences are SGHVS and FNYEAQ. Between the trimmed V and J ends, which lost 5 bases and 2 bases, there was a span of 6 bases. CDR3 nucleotide sequence: TGTGCCAGCAGCCCTATTAACACTGAAGCTTTCTTT. Translated, it gives CASSPINTEAFF. The complete variable domain, with remaining parts taken from reference TRBV7-6 and TRBJ1-1, reads GAGVSQSPRYKVTKRGQDVALRCDPISGHVSLYWYRQALGQGPEFLTYFNYEAQQDKSGLPNDRFSAERPEGSISTLTIQRTEQRDSAMYRCASSPINTEAFFGQGTRLTVV.

The rearrangement links TRBV6-5 to TRBJ1-5; no clear D gene. The CDR3 covers 10 residues. Germline CDR1 and CDR2: MNHEY and SVGAGI. V gave up 8 bases and J gave up 10 bases, with 9 bases separating them. Here the CDR3 DNA reads TGTGCCAGCGGGCAGGTCCCCCAGCATTTT. It translates to CASGQVPQHF.

This clone has more than one count but fewer than ten. V is TRBV29-1 and J is TRBJ1-1, with D possibly matching TRBD1 (6 bases). This CDR3 is built from 10 residues. CDR1 and CDR2 from the germline V gene are SQVTM and ANQGSEA. Trimming pared 7 bases from V and 11 bases from J, leaving 14 bases between. DNA of the CDR3: TGCAGCGGACACAGGGTCGGGGCTTTCTTT. It codes for CSGHRVGAFF.

V gene TRBV7-9 combines with J gene TRBJ1-1; D is perhaps TRBD1 (6 bases). The CDR3 spans 12 residues. Germline assignment: CDR1 SEHNR and CDR2 FQNEAQ (reference sequence). Trimming removed 6 bases from V and 4 bases from J, with 9 bases in between. The CDR3 coding sequence is TGTGCCAGCAGACTAGGGGGCACTGAAGCTTTCTTT. This gives the protein CASRLGGTEAFF.

This clone occurred once. The chain is built from TRBV7-9 and TRBJ2-7; 7 bases line up with TRBD1. The CDR3 totals 14 residues. CDR1 is SEHNR and CDR2 is FQNEAQ in the germline V gene (reference sequence). V lost 4 bases to trimming and J lost 4 bases; unmatched junction nucleotides: 7. CDR3 sequence: CASSYPTGRYEQYF. CDR3 sequence (DNA): TGTGCCAGCAGCTACCCGACAGGGAGATACGAGCAGTACTTC.

This clone appeared a few times. V usage is TRBV4-1 and J usage is TRBJ1-1, with D tentatively TRBD1 (6 bases). This CDR3 contains 13 residues. The V end lost 6 bases, the J end lost 0 bases, and 8 bases lay between the germline ends. Germline CDR1 and CDR2: MGHRA and YSYEKL. This CDR3 is CASRDSLNTEAFF. DNA for the CDR3: TGCGCCAGCAGGGACAGCCTGAACACTGAAGCTTTCTTT.

The CDR3, as DNA: TGTGCCAGCAGCTCTACATTTAGGGATACGCAGTATTTT. Translating it yields CASSSTFRDTQYF. V and J are TRBV7-6 and TRBJ2-3; D not certain. V was pared by 4 bases and J by 6 bases, with 11 bases between. The CDR3 is made up of 13 amino acids. Germline V gene sequence: CDR1 SGHVS, CDR2 FNYEAQ.

The chain recombines TRBV30 with TRBJ1-2, with no clear D. Trimming removed 2 bases from V and 4 bases from J, with 11 bases in between. The CDR3 length is 13 residues. The V gene's germline CDR1 is GTSNPN and CDR2 SVGIG (reference sequence). The CDR3 coding sequence is TGTGCCTGGAGTACCAGGTCGGGCTATGGCTACACCTTC. Its protein is CAWSTRSGYGYTF.